A selection of T cell receptor beta chains follows, all from one sample in a study of control samples from healthy donors and cancer patients. Using immunoSEQ multiplex PCR, the repertoire was profiled, and TCRdb retains in-frame clones only, with some absent. The data contain around 110,000 clones, 88% of them seen just once; the ten biggest clones take up 2.3%. Source material: blood. Receptor source: a woman between 65 and 79 years old in good health. Both conserved end residues are part of each CDR3. The order of the fields is clone size, J gene, D gene, V gene, CDR3 DNA, CDR3 protein. The D gene is left open where the match is weak. Expanded clones get a size class; other rows say once, few or many, or leave the size out.

abundance: .
j_gene: TRBJ2-1
d_gene: .
v_gene: TRBV11-2
CDR3nt: TGTGCCAGCAGCCCCGAGGCCTGGGGATCCTACAATGAGCAGTTCTTC
CDR3aa: CASSPEAWGSYNEQFF

abundance: .
j_gene: TRBJ1-2
d_gene: .
v_gene: TRBV10-3
CDR3nt: TGTGCCATCAGTGGCGGGGTTGACTATGGCTACACCTTC
CDR3aa: CAISGGVDYGYTF

abundance: .
j_gene: TRBJ1-2
d_gene: .
v_gene: TRBV3-1/TRBV3-2
CDR3nt: TGTGCCAGCAGCCAAGATTGGGGGGCAGGTGGCTACACCTTC
CDR3aa: CASSQDWGAGGYTF

abundance: .
j_gene: TRBJ2-7
d_gene: .
v_gene: TRBV2
CDR3nt: TGTGCCAGCAGTGACGGGGCTGACAGCTCCTACGAGCAGTACTTC
CDR3aa: CASSDGADSSYEQYF

abundance: once
j_gene: TRBJ2-7
d_gene: .
v_gene: TRBV7-2
CDR3nt: TGTGCCAGCAGCTCCCCGTTAATCTCCTACGAGCAGTACTTC
CDR3aa: CASSSPLISYEQYF

abundance: .
j_gene: TRBJ1-1
d_gene: .
v_gene: TRBV25-1
CDR3nt: TGTGCCAGCAGTGTAACAGGGCGATGGGGTGAAGCTTTCTTT
CDR3aa: CASSVTGRWGEAFF

abundance: once
j_gene: TRBJ2-7
d_gene: .
v_gene: TRBV19
CDR3nt: TGTGCCAGTAGTATAGAGGAGGGAGCCGAGCAGTACTTC
CDR3aa: CASSIEEGAEQYF

abundance: .
j_gene: TRBJ2-1
d_gene: .
v_gene: TRBV24-1
CDR3nt: TGTGCCACCTCGCGGGAAGATCCCTTCAATGAGCAGTTCTTC
CDR3aa: CATSREDPFNEQFF

abundance: .
j_gene: TRBJ1-2
d_gene: TRBD1
v_gene: TRBV11-2
CDR3nt: TGTGCCAGCAGCTTCTACGGGACAGGGGACGGCTACACCTTC
CDR3aa: CASSFYGTGDGYTF

abundance: .
j_gene: TRBJ2-1
d_gene: .
v_gene: TRBV3-1/TRBV3-2
CDR3nt: TGTGCCGGCAGCCAAGGTTTCGGGCAGTTCTTC
CDR3aa: CAGSQGFGQFF

abundance: .
j_gene: TRBJ2-2
d_gene: .
v_gene: TRBV2
CDR3nt: TGTGCCAGCAGTGATATCGGGGGACAGAACACCGGGGAGCTGTTTTTT
CDR3aa: CASSDIGGQNTGELFF

abundance: .
j_gene: TRBJ2-7
d_gene: TRBD2
v_gene: TRBV7-2
CDR3nt: TGTGCCAGCAGCCCGACTACTAGCGGGGGCTCCTACGAGCAGTACTTC
CDR3aa: CASSPTTSGGSYEQYF

abundance: .
j_gene: TRBJ2-7
d_gene: .
v_gene: TRBV5-1
CDR3nt: TGCGCCAGCAGCTTGACAGGGTCCTACGAGCAGTACTTC
CDR3aa: CASSLTGSYEQYF

abundance: .
j_gene: TRBJ2-1
d_gene: TRBD2
v_gene: TRBV7-2
CDR3nt: TGTGCCAGCAGCTTAGCGGGACTAGCGGGGGGGGATGAGCAGTTCTTC
CDR3aa: CASSLAGLAGGDEQFF

abundance: .
j_gene: TRBJ1-6
d_gene: TRBD1
v_gene: TRBV3-1/TRBV3-2
CDR3nt: TGTGCCAGCAGCCTGACAGGGGGCAATTCACCCCTCCACTTT
CDR3aa: CASSLTGGNSPLHF

abundance: .
j_gene: TRBJ1-3
d_gene: .
v_gene: TRBV23-1
CDR3nt: TGCGCCAGCAGTCAACGAAGAAACACCATATATTTT
CDR3aa: CASSQRRNTIYF

abundance: .
j_gene: TRBJ1-5
d_gene: .
v_gene: TRBV10-3
CDR3nt: TGTGCCATCAGTCAAGGGCTCGGCAATCAGCCCCAGCATTTT
CDR3aa: CAISQGLGNQPQHF

abundance: .
j_gene: TRBJ1-5
d_gene: .
v_gene: TRBV3-1/TRBV3-2
CDR3nt: TGTGCCAGCAGCCAAGTCACGTCGGATGGGGGACTTGTAAGTGGGCCCCAGCATTTT
CDR3aa: CASSQVTSDGGLVSGPQHF

abundance: .
j_gene: TRBJ2-3
d_gene: .
v_gene: TRBV4-2
CDR3nt: TGTGCCAGCAGCCAAGAGGCCACCCGCACAGATACGCAGTATTTT
CDR3aa: CASSQEATRTDTQYF

abundance: .
j_gene: TRBJ1-1
d_gene: .
v_gene: TRBV6-6
CDR3nt: TGTGCCAGCAGTTACTCTCTGAACAATGAAGCTTTCTTT
CDR3aa: CASSYSLNNEAFF

abundance: .
j_gene: TRBJ1-1
d_gene: .
v_gene: TRBV5-1
CDR3nt: TGCGCCAGCAGACGAAGCCCGATTTGGGACACTGAAGCTTTCTTT
CDR3aa: CASRRSPIWDTEAFF

abundance: .
j_gene: TRBJ2-4
d_gene: .
v_gene: TRBV27
CDR3nt: TGTGCCAGCAGCACCAGGGGTGCTGCCAAAAACATTCAGTACTTC
CDR3aa: CASSTRGAAKNIQYF

abundance: .
j_gene: TRBJ2-2
d_gene: .
v_gene: TRBV4-3
CDR3nt: TGCGCCAGCAGCCAAGGACAGTACACCGGGGAGCTGTTTTTT
CDR3aa: CASSQGQYTGELFF

abundance: .
j_gene: TRBJ2-2
d_gene: TRBD2
v_gene: TRBV9
CDR3nt: TGTGCCAGCAGCCTGCGGGGGGCCACGACCACCGGGGAGCTGTTTTTT
CDR3aa: CASSLRGATTTGELFF

abundance: .
j_gene: TRBJ2-7
d_gene: TRBD1
v_gene: TRBV5-6
CDR3nt: TGTGCCAGCAGCTTTGACAGGGGGAGATACGAGCAGTACTTC
CDR3aa: CASSFDRGRYEQYF

abundance: .
j_gene: TRBJ2-1
d_gene: TRBD2
v_gene: TRBV4-2
CDR3nt: TGTGCCAGCAGCCCAGGGGGGCTAGCGGGGGGGTACAATGAGCAGTTCTTC
CDR3aa: CASSPGGLAGGYNEQFF